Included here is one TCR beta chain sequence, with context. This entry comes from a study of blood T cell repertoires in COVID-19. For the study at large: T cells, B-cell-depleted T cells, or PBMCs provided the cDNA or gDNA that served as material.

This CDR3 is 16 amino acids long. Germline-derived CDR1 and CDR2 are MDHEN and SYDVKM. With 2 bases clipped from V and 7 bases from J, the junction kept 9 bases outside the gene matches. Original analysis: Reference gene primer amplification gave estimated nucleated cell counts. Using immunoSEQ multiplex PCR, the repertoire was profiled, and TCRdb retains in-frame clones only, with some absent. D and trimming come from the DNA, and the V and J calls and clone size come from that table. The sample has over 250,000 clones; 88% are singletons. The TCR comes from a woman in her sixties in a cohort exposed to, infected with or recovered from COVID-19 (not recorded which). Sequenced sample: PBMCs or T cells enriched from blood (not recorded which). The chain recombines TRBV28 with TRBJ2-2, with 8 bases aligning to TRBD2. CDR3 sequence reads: CASSLGREGLHGELFF. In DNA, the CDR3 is TGTGCCAGCAGTTTAGGTCGGGAGGGCTTGCACGGGGAGCTGTTTTTT.